This TCR beta chain originates from a study of blood T cells in healthy people across ages. Using a J-beta primer mix together with a sample-barcoded 5' primer, a second PCR was run for about 6 to 12 cycles. TCRdb reprocessed the 5' RACE reads with MiXCR, giving one entry per CDR3 protein. This sample has roughly 1.6 million distinct CDR3 sequences, with around 35% found just once. There are 13 residues in the CDR3. V was cut by 7 bases and J by 3 bases, with 13 bases left in between. Germline V gene data show CDR1 as MNHNS and CDR2 as SASEGT. The V gene is TRBV6-1, the J gene TRBJ2-7, with D perhaps TRBD1 (5 bases). The clonotype was recovered from a woman aged 25 to 45 in good health. Sequenced input: blood. Here the CDR3 DNA reads TGTGCCAGCATCAAAACCCAGGGCTACGAGCAGTACTTC. Translated, it gives CASIKTQGYEQYF.